Given below is one TCR beta chain in context. Its target is unknown. Compared with germline, one end of the junction differs, possibly owing to a read error. The sample is drawn from a study of tumor-infiltrating lymphocytes in primary liver carcinoma. The wider study: Lesions, classed as T1-T3 N0M0, spanned about 4 to 11 cm across.

The investigators made TCR beta cDNA from about 500 ng total RNA, using a constant-region primer. Slightly modified ARM-PCR, run as three nested multiplex PCR rounds, produced the TCR beta libraries. With TRBV1-TRBV30 forward primers and a C-beta reverse primer, the first two PCR rounds were run for roughly 10 cycles each. TCRdb ran MiXCR on the multiplex PCR reads and lists one entry per CDR3 protein. The table lists fewer than 75,000 distinct CDR3 sequences, roughly 70% of them singletons, with approximately 41% in the top ten. Each 20-30 mg portion of unsorted bulk tissue served as the source for co-extraction of RNA and DNA. Cases comprised patients with primary liver carcinoma who received surgical resection. The germline V gene has CDR1 ENHRY and CDR2 SYGVKD. The CDR3 is made up of 14 amino acids. Study-wide findings and caveats: Tumor region pairs showed greater overlap than either tumor-adjacent or tumor-blood pairs did. Tumors carried a top-250-clone fraction significantly exceeding that of blood (p = 0.039).

Sequences were obtained from liver tumor tissue from sampling region 4. Subset of the sample: tumor region T4, right-lateral pole. The sequence was collected from a middle-aged man with primary liver carcinoma and hepatitis B virus infection. V gene TRBV10-3 combines with J gene TRBJ2-1; 8 bases match TRBD2. The CDR3 reads CAISLAGMNNEQIF. CDR3 bases: TGTGCCATCAGTTTAGCGGGAATGAACAATGAGCAGATCTTC.